The clone carrying this T cell receptor (beta chain) was seen repeatedly, ten times or more. Measured with immunoSEQ multiplex PCR; TCRdb has only the in-frame clones, and not every one. The sample has tens of thousands of clones, over 35% seen once; the top ten hold under 50%. This entry is derived from a study of neoadjuvant anti-PD-1 for oral cavity cancer. In the study overall: Patients without progression received a fourth nivolumab dose around day 43, then surgical resection on days 50-56.

Noted time point: after neoadjuvant nivolumab, at surgical resection. Germline CDR1 reads SGHDT; CDR2 reads YYEEEE. This CDR3 region has 12 residues. The V end was cut by 2 bases, the J end by 1 base, with 3 bases between. Here the sequenced sample was tumor tissue, taken after nivolumab (anti-PD-1) treatment. The source is a person aged 35-79 years with oral cavity squamous cell carcinoma. The J gene is TRBJ1-1, the V gene TRBV5-6; D uncertain. CDR3 sequence reads: CASSFRNTEAFF. In nucleotides, the CDR3 is TGTGCCAGCAGCTTCCGGAACACTGAAGCTTTCTTT.